The clone carrying this T cell receptor beta chain has more than one count but fewer than ten. Its cognate antigen is unknown. Trimming cost V 6 bases and J 5 bases; bases outside gene matches: 11. The germline CDR1 and CDR2 sequences are DFQATT and SNEGSKA (reference sequence). The CDR3 runs 15 residues. This sample stems from a study of CD8+CD57+ T cells in acquired aplastic anemia. Study as a whole: Sorted CD4+ and CD8+ cell DNA averaged about 3 ug.

Study results and limitations: Patients and healthy controls showed no significant CD8+ Simpson's diversity difference. Shared by patients and controls, 25 to 30 CD8+ CDR3s were abundant in patients.

Profiling that covered TCR beta VDJ and CDR3 relied on genomic DNA as its template. Each CDR3 protein gets one entry after TCRdb re-called the reads with MiXCR. The sample lists 150,000 to 200,000 distinct CDR3 sequences, under 70% occurring once. The sequencing input was sorted CD4+, CD8+, or CD8+CD57+ T cells (not recorded which) from PBMCs. The TCR sequence derives from a human donor with severe aplastic anemia or a healthy control (not recorded which). The chain combines TRBV20-1 with TRBJ2-3, with TRBD2 identical over 10 bases. CDR3 sequence reads: CSADSGRVSQDTQYF. The CDR3 DNA reads as TGCAGTGCCGACAGCGGGAGGGTCAGTCAAGATACGCAGTATTTT.